These 26 T cell receptor beta chains share one sample of origin, sequenced in a study of T cells in Graves' hyperthyroidism and ophthalmopathy. There were TCR beta CDR3 regions amplified from RNA transcripts. First-round RT-PCR with HTBI primers amplified the TCR CDR3 region. Each CDR3 protein gets one entry after TCRdb re-called the multiplex PCR reads with MiXCR. The table lists around 400,000 distinct CDR3 sequences, roughly 13% of them singletons. Sequenced: blood. All receptors derive from a young woman with Graves' hyperthyroidism.

This clonotype was seen ten or more times. The gene calls are TRBV12-3 or TRBV12-4 and TRBJ2-2; D is undetermined. The CDR3 is 12 amino acids. The V end was cut by 8 bases, the J end by 3 bases, with 7 bases between. CDR3 region: CASLRDTGELFF. For the CDR3, the DNA is TGTGCCAGCCTTAGGGACACCGGGGAGCTGTTTTTT.

This clonotype showed up just a few times. The chain has TRBV19 and TRBJ2-4; 9 bases align to TRBD2. J gave up 7 bases and V 9 bases, and 1 base lay outside the gene matches. This CDR3 spans 11 amino acids. CDR1 and CDR2 from the germline V gene are LNHDA and SQIVND (reference sequence). The DNA of the CDR3 is TGTGCCAGCGGACTAGCGAACATTCAGTACTTC. Its protein product is CASGLANIQYF.

This clonotype was seen repeatedly, ten times or more. The rearrangement links TRBV29-1 to TRBJ2-1; possibly TRBD2 for D (5 bases). V was clipped by 3 bases and J by 1 base, with 13 bases between them. The CDR3 covers 15 residues. Per germline, CDR1 SQVTM and CDR2 ANQGSEA. The CDR3 nucleotides are TGCAGCGTTGATACCAGAGGGTTATCCTACAATGAGCAGTTCTTC. It codes for CSVDTRGLSYNEQFF.

This clonotype was counted at least ten times. The chain uses TRBV7-9 and TRBJ2-5; tentatively, D is TRBD1 or TRBD2 (5 bases each). There are 17 residues in the CDR3. V was shortened by 5 bases and J by 4 bases, with 23 bases between the two germline ends. Germline lookup yields CDR1 SEHNR and CDR2 FQNEAQ (reference sequence). CDR3 residues: CASSLRGTDFEGETQYF. As DNA, the CDR3 is TGTGCCAGCAGCCTCCGAGGGACCGACTTCGAGGGAGAGACCCAGTACTTC.

This clonotype was observed at least ten times. This chain uses TRBV2 with TRBJ2-5, with D possibly TRBD1 on 6 matching bases. From germline, CDR1 is SNHLY and CDR2 FYNNEI. V shed 1 base and J shed 4 bases, with 10 bases lying between them. This CDR3 comprises 14 residues. CDR3 coding DNA: TGTGCCAGCAGTGAAGACAGGGCCCGAGAGACCCAGTACTTC. The encoded protein is CASSEDRARETQYF.

This clonotype was seen at least ten times. The chain couples TRBV12-3 or TRBV12-4 to TRBJ1-1; tentative D call: TRBD1 (5 bases). The V gene lost 6 bases and the J gene lost 4 bases, with 18 bases spanning the gap. The CDR3 has 15 amino acids. CDR3 sequence reads: CASSPSGGVSTEAFF. CDR3 nucleotide sequence: TGTGCCAGCAGCCCAAGTGGGGGGGTTAGCACTGAAGCTTTCTTT.

This clonotype was counted a few times. The J gene is TRBJ1-2, the V gene TRBV24-1; a possible D gene is TRBD1 (5 bases). Trimming took 4 bases from V and 6 from J, leaving 11 bases between them. Germline V gene sequence: CDR1 KGHDR, CDR2 SFDVKD. CDR3 length equals 13 residues. The CDR3 sequence: CATSEQVPDGYTF. CDR3 sequence (DNA): TGTGCCACCAGTGAACAGGTCCCCGATGGCTACACCTTC.

The genes are TRBV19 and TRBJ2-1; perhaps TRBD1 as D (6 bases). Germline V lookup: CDR1 LNHDA, CDR2 SQIVND (reference sequence). The CDR3 length is 13 residues. V was shortened by 2 bases and J by 9 bases, with 11 bases between the two germline ends. CDR3 residues: CASSILVRGEQFF. CDR3 nucleotides: TGTGCCAGTAGTATACTCGTCAGGGGTGAGCAGTTCTTC.

At least ten counts were recorded for this clonotype. The CDR3 DNA is TGTGCCAGCAGCTTAGCGGACCGGGAGTCGGGCGAGCAGTACTTC. Its protein is CASSLADRESGEQYF. The chain employs TRBV7-2 and TRBJ2-7, with a tentative D call TRBD2 (6 bases). Trimming took off 0 bases at V and 6 bases at J, with 15 bases between the two ends. Per the germline V gene, CDR1 is SGHTA and CDR2 is FQGNSA. The CDR3 length is 15 residues.

At least ten counts were recorded for this clonotype. The V gene is TRBV6-1, the J gene TRBJ1-5; D remains ambiguous. The germline V and J ends were trimmed by 1 base and 9 bases, with 7 bases remaining between them. Germline assignment: CDR1 MNHNS and CDR2 SASEGT. The CDR3 is made up of 12 amino acids. The CDR3 nucleotides are TGTGCCAGCAGTGAAGGAGTAGCGCCCCAGCATTTT. It encodes CASSEGVAPQHF.

This clonotype came up many times. The chain recombines TRBV9 with TRBJ2-7; 9 nucleotides match TRBD1. This CDR3 contains 15 residues. Trimming removed 3 bases from V and 3 bases from J; junction bases left unmatched: 7. In germline, CDR1 is SGDLS, CDR2 YYNGEE. The CDR3 DNA sequence: TGTGCCAGCAGCGCAACCGGGACAGGGTACTACGAGCAGTACTTC. Protein product: CASSATGTGYYEQYF.

There are many counts of this clonotype. The V gene is TRBV7-2, the J gene TRBJ2-2; D is ambiguous. Deletions cut 0 bases from V and 2 bases from J, with 13 bases between. This CDR3 region has 17 residues. Germline V lookup: CDR1 SGHTA, CDR2 FQGNSA. For the CDR3, the DNA is TGTGCCAGCAGCTTAGCGGCCTCATTCCTAAACACCGGGGAGCTGTTTTTT. This sequence encodes CASSLAASFLNTGELFF.

This clonotype was seen a handful of times. V usage is TRBV19 and J usage is TRBJ2-4; TRBD2 is a possible D gene (6 bases). The CDR3 loop spans 15 amino acids. Per germline, CDR1 LNHDA and CDR2 SQIVND (reference sequence). V was clipped by 6 bases and J by 8 bases, with 20 bases between them. The CDR3 DNA follows: TGTGCCAGTAGGCCTCGGACTACCCCGGTTGACATTCAGTACTTC. This translates into CASRPRTTPVDIQYF.

This clonotype appeared a few times. The V call is TRBV25-1, the J call TRBJ2-1; 9 positions agree with TRBD1. This CDR3 spans 16 amino acids. The V gene's germline CDR1 is MGHDK and CDR2 SYGVNS. Losses at the gene ends were 3 bases for V and 6 bases for J; bases not matched to a gene: 9. As DNA, the CDR3 is TGTGCCAGCAGTGACCCCAGGACAGGGGCCCTCAATGAGCAGTTCTTC. Residues: CASSDPRTGALNEQFF. Complete variable domain (other parts from reference TRBV25-1 and TRBJ2-1): EADIYQTPRYLVIGTGKKITLECSQTMGHDKMYWYQQDPGMELHLIHYSYGVNSTEKGDLSSESTVSRIRTEHFPLTLESARPSHTSQYLCASSDPRTGALNEQFFGPGTRLTVL.

This chain's CDR3 is CASSRVGPAGHGYTF. CDR3 DNA: TGTGCCAGCAGCCGAGTCGGTCCGGCAGGACATGGCTACACCTTC. The chain carries TRBV7-9 and TRBJ1-2; D ambiguous. V lost 5 bases, J lost 6 bases, and 19 bases lay in between. Germline V CDR1 and CDR2: SEHNR, FQNEAQ (reference sequence). CDR3 length equals 15 residues.

The chain is built from TRBV19 and TRBJ1-5, with D unresolved. The CDR3 sequence is 14 residues long. Deletions cut 5 bases from V and 5 bases from J, with 13 bases between. Germline assignment: CDR1 LNHDA and CDR2 SQIVND (reference sequence). The CDR3 DNA is TGTGCCAGTAGTGATGGGAGTGAGGATCAGCCCCAGCATTTT. Translating it yields CASSDGSEDQPQHF.

At least ten counts were recorded for this clonotype. The V and J genes are TRBV11-1 and TRBJ2-1, with D perhaps TRBD1 or TRBD2 (6 bases each). CDR3 size: 15 residues. Germline values: CDR1 SGHAT, CDR2 FQDESV (reference sequence). V shed 7 bases and J shed 5 bases, with 18 bases lying between them. CDR3 loop: CASTRGLATNNEQFF. CDR3 coding DNA: TGTGCCAGCACCCGGGGGCTAGCAACGAACAATGAGCAGTTCTTC. Filled out from reference TRBV11-1 and TRBJ2-1, the complete variable domain reads EAEVAQSPRYKITEKSQAVAFWCDPISGHATLYWYRQILGQGPELLVQFQDESVVDDSQLPKDRFSAERLKGVDSTLKIQPAELGDSAMYLCASTRGLATNNEQFFGPGTRLTVL.

This clonotype was recorded many times. Here the CDR3 reads CASSFDTNTEAFF. The CDR3 DNA follows: TGTGCCAGCAGCTTCGACACGAACACTGAAGCTTTCTTT. The chain recombines TRBV7-3 with TRBJ1-1; D call uncertain. This CDR3 comprises 13 residues. CDR1 and CDR2 from the germline V gene are SGHTA and FQGTGA. The V and J ends lost 3 bases and 1 base respectively, with 6 bases between them.

This chain uses TRBV24-1 with TRBJ2-7, with TRBD2 matching over 8 bases. This CDR3 has 15 amino acids. Trimming cost V 2 bases and J 6 bases; bases outside gene matches: 8. Germline V gene sequence: CDR1 KGHDR, CDR2 SFDVKD. CDR3 amino acids: CATSDSRAGVAEQYF. In DNA, the CDR3 is TGTGCCACCAGTGATTCGCGAGCGGGAGTTGCCGAGCAGTACTTC.

This clonotype has at least ten counts. This chain joins TRBV27 and TRBJ2-1; no reliable D call. Between the trimmed V and J ends, which lost 6 bases and 0 bases, there was a span of 12 bases. This CDR3 is 15 amino acids long. Germline CDR1 reads MNHEY; CDR2 reads SMNVEV (reference sequence). CDR3 DNA sequence: TGTGCCAGCAGGGAAAGCCGATACTCCTACAATGAGCAGTTCTTC. Protein: CASRESRYSYNEQFF.

As for this clonotype: A read error may be the cause here, since a much bigger clone is one base away. V gene TRBV30 combines with J gene TRBJ2-1; unclear D gene. Germline V gene data show CDR1 as GTSNPN and CDR2 as SVGIG (reference sequence). This CDR3 has 13 residues. CDR3 region: CAWTRGPYNERFF. CDR3 in DNA: TGTGCCTGGACTCGCGGACCCTACAATGAGCGGTTCTTC. The full variable domain, with the rest looked up from reference TRBV30 and TRBJ2-1, is SQTIHQWPATLVQPVGSPLSLECTVEGTSNPNLYWYRQAAGRGLQLLFYSVGIGQISSEVPQNLSASRPQDRQFILSSKKLLLSDSGFYLCAWTRGPYNERFFGPGTRLTVL.

This clonotype has ten or more counts. V usage is TRBV15 and J usage is TRBJ2-5; a possible D gene is TRBD2 (5 bases). The length of the CDR3 is 15 residues. V lost 0 bases to trimming and J lost 5 bases, with 13 bases between them. CDR1 is LNHNV and CDR2 is YYDKDF in the germline V gene (reference sequence). CDR3 in DNA: TGTGCCACCAGCAGAGACAGGAGGACGGGGGAGACCCAGTACTTC. It translates to CATSRDRRTGETQYF. The full variable domain, in which reference TRBV15 and TRBJ2-5 provide the parts outside the CDR3, is DAMVIQNPRYQVTQFGKPVTLSCSQTLNHNVMYWYQQKSSQAPKLLFHYYDKDFNNEADTPDNFQSRRPNTSFCFLDIRSPGLGDTAMYLCATSRDRRTGETQYFGPGTRLLVL.

This clonotype was detected ten times or more. The V call is TRBV5-8, the J call TRBJ2-5; D unclear. Trimming removed 0 bases at V and 7 bases at J, with 10 bases between. Germline CDR1 is SGHTS and CDR2 is YDEGEE. The CDR3 contains 13 residues. CDR3 sequence: CASSLEILPTQYF. For the CDR3, the DNA is TGTGCCAGCAGCTTGGAAATTTTGCCGACCCAGTACTTC.

This clonotype was recorded many times. The V call is TRBV13, the J call TRBJ1-6; 9 nucleotides line up with TRBD1. The CDR3 has 14 amino acids. Germline V gives CDR1 PRHDT, CDR2 FYEKMQ (reference sequence). V lost 5 bases, J lost 7 bases, and 3 bases stayed unmatched. Here the CDR3 reads CASSLDRGNSPLHF. The CDR3 DNA reads as TGTGCCAGCAGCCTCGACAGGGGGAATTCACCCCTCCACTTT.

The sample holds many counts of this clonotype. The J gene is TRBJ2-1, the V gene TRBV4-1, with D perhaps matching TRBD1 or TRBD2 (6 bases each). Per the germline V gene, CDR1 is MGHRA and CDR2 is YSYEKL. The CDR3 consists of 15 residues. The V end lost 3 bases, the J end lost 9 bases, and 18 bases lay between the germline ends. DNA for the CDR3: TGCGCCAGCAGCCATTACGGGACATCCGGGGGTGAGCAGTTCTTC. Translation: CASSHYGTSGGEQFF.

This clonotype showed up many times. The chain links TRBV6-1 to TRBJ1-1; 7 nucleotides align to TRBD1. Germline CDR1 reads MNHNS; CDR2 reads SASEGT. The CDR3 consists of 13 residues. V dropped 6 bases and J dropped 2; count of bases not matched to a gene: 3. The CDR3 DNA sequence: TGTGCCAGCAGCAACAGGGGTAACACTGAAGCTTTCTTT. Encoded protein: CASSNRGNTEAFF.